One sample yielded the 12 T cell receptor beta chains listed below, sequenced in a study of cytomegalovirus exposure and HLA in healthy donors. With 60 Vbeta and 13 Jbeta primers, the PCR was carried out. Clones were read by immunoSEQ multiplex PCR, and TCRdb kept only the in-frame ones, dropping some. The sample has under 75,000 clones; roughly two thirds are singletons. The sequencing sample was made of PBMCs. All receptors derive from a man between 35 and 55 years old in good health and CMV-seropositive.

This clone was seen a handful of times. The V gene is TRBV5-4, the J gene TRBJ1-1, with D maybe TRBD1 (6 bases). V was shortened by 4 bases and J by 1 base, with 14 bases between the two germline ends. Germline V gene sequence: CDR1 SGHNT, CDR2 YYREEE (reference sequence). The CDR3 is made up of 15 amino acids. As DNA, the CDR3 is TGTGCCAGCAGCCCGGGGGGGGGCGAGAACACTGAAGCTTTCTTT. Its protein product is CASSPGGGENTEAFF.

Here the CDR3 DNA reads TGTGCCAGTAGTATCAACAAACGCAGCACTGAAGCTTTCTTT. It encodes CASSINKRSTEAFF. V usage is TRBV19 and J usage is TRBJ1-1, with D unresolved. The CDR3 loop spans 14 amino acids. Deletions cut 3 bases from V and 4 bases from J, with 12 bases between. Looked up from germline, CDR1 is LNHDA and CDR2 is SQIVND (reference sequence).

This clone was counted once. The chain employs TRBV15 and TRBJ1-5, with D uncertain. CDR1 is LNHNV, CDR2 YYDKDF, per germline (reference sequence). V was cut by 0 bases and J by 4 bases, with 10 bases left in between. The CDR3 extends over 15 amino acids. CDR3 sequence reads: CATSRDLMENQPQHF. CDR3 coding DNA: TGTGCCACCAGCAGAGATCTGATGGAGAATCAGCCCCAGCATTTT.

The chain carries TRBV6-6 and TRBJ1-1; no reliable D call. Germline V gene sequence: CDR1 MNHNY, CDR2 SVGAGI (reference sequence). The CDR3 is 13 residues long. Deletions cut 7 bases from V and 4 bases from J, with 13 bases between. The CDR3 loop is CASIPRRGTEAFF. CDR3 DNA: TGTGCCAGCATCCCTCGGCGGGGCACTGAAGCTTTCTTT.

The chain couples TRBV19 to TRBJ2-7, with TRBD2 identical over 7 bases. J was trimmed by 4 bases and V by 4 bases; bases with no gene match: 4. This CDR3 contains 13 residues. CDR1 LNHDA and CDR2 SQIVND come from the germline V gene (reference sequence). The CDR3 region is CASSSGSIYEQYF. CDR3 nucleotide sequence: TGTGCCAGTAGTAGCGGGAGTATATACGAGCAGTACTTC.

This chain uses TRBV19 with TRBJ1-1; D perhaps matches TRBD1 (5 bases). This CDR3 has 17 amino acids. The germline V and J ends were trimmed by 10 bases and 6 bases, with 30 bases remaining between them. In germline, CDR1 is LNHDA, CDR2 SQIVND (reference sequence). Here the CDR3 DNA reads TGTGCCAACCGAACCCCGGGGGGACTTAGGGATTTCCCTGAAGCTTTCTTT. This codes for CANRTPGGLRDFPEAFF. The full variable domain, its missing parts supplied by reference TRBV19 and TRBJ1-1, is DGGITQSPKYLFRKEGQNVTLSCEQNLNHDAMYWYRQDPGQGLRLIYYSQIVNDFQKGDIAEGYSVSREKKESFPLTVTSAQKNPTAFYLCANRTPGGLRDFPEAFFGQGTRLTVV.

V gene TRBV30 combines with J gene TRBJ2-4, with D possibly matching TRBD1 (6 bases). The germline CDR1 and CDR2 sequences are GTSNPN and SVGIG (reference sequence). The CDR3 is 13 residues long. V was trimmed by 3 bases and J by 9 bases, leaving 15 bases between them. CDR3 DNA: TGTGCCTGGAGCCTGCCAGTCAGGGGCATTCAGTACTTC. Translated, it gives CAWSLPVRGIQYF.

This clone has just a few counts. The chain links TRBV7-3 to TRBJ2-5, with D perhaps TRBD2 (6 bases). Germline V gene data show CDR1 as SGHTA and CDR2 as FQGTGA. V was shortened by 3 bases and J by 5 bases, with 10 bases between the two germline ends. The CDR3 length is 13 residues. The CDR3 DNA follows: TGTGCCAGCAGCTTGCTTCGGGGGGAGACCCAGTACTTC. It is translated as CASSLLRGETQYF. The full variable domain, with the rest looked up from reference TRBV7-3 and TRBJ2-5, is GAGVSQTPSNKVTEKGKYVELRCDPISGHTALYWYRQSLGQGPEFLIYFQGTGAADDSGLPNDRFFAVRPEGSVSTLKIQRTERGDSAVYLCASSLLRGETQYFGPGTRLLVL.

The chain combines TRBV5-1 with TRBJ2-5; D is unresolved. Germline assignment: CDR1 SGHRS and CDR2 YFSETQ. The CDR3 is made up of 16 amino acids. Trimming cost V 0 bases and J 0 bases, with 12 bases left between them. CDR3 nucleotide sequence: TGCGCCAGCAGCTTGGCTGCCCTCGCGCACCAAGAGACCCAGTACTTC. This encodes CASSLAALAHQETQYF.

V gene TRBV7-6 combines with J gene TRBJ2-1; perhaps TRBD1 as D (6 bases). Germline lookup yields CDR1 SGHVS and CDR2 FNYEAQ. V shed 1 base and J shed 4 bases, with 17 bases lying between them. CDR3 size: 17 residues. This CDR3 is CASSLGRQETIYNEQFF. The CDR3 DNA is TGTGCCAGCAGCTTAGGTCGACAGGAAACCATTTACAATGAGCAGTTCTTC.

The chain uses TRBV4-1 and TRBJ2-1; TRBD2 agrees at 11 bases. After removal of 0 bases from V and 8 bases from J, the junction contained 6 bases not matched to a gene. This CDR3 has 16 residues. Germline V gene data show CDR1 as MGHRA and CDR2 as YSYEKL. CDR3 nucleotide sequence: TGCGCCAGCAGCCAAGATCGACTAGCGGGAACCGATGAGCAGTTCTTC. This codes for CASSQDRLAGTDEQFF.

The CDR3 nucleotides read TGTGCCAGCAGCTTAACCCGGGACAGAACCTACGAGCAGTACTTC. Protein sequence: CASSLTRDRTYEQYF. The chain combines TRBV11-2 with TRBJ2-5; 7 bases fit TRBD1. Gene TRBJ2-7 matches the end of the DNA better, so the J call may be wrong. CDR3 length equals 15 residues. CDR1 and CDR2 from the germline V gene are SGHAT and FQNNGV.